Below are 8 T cell receptor beta chains sequenced from a single sample in a study of T-cell memory formation after mild COVID-19. TCRdb reanalysed the 5' RACE reads using MiXCR and keeps one entry per CDR3 protein. The data hold more than 150,000 distinct CDR3 sequences, with approximately 17% observed a single time. Sample: PBMCs or a T cell subset sorted from them (not recorded which). Receptors were obtained from a man between 18 and 29 years old who had mild COVID-19 (a few samples of this study predate the infection). Cell type and time point are not known.

The gene calls are TRBV4-3 and TRBJ2-5, with 8 nucleotides matching TRBD1. Germline values: CDR1 LGHNA, CDR2 YSLEER. The CDR3 contains 15 residues. Unmatched junction bases numbered 8, after V lost 3 bases and J lost 5 bases. CDR3 nucleotide sequence: TGCGCCAGCAGCCAGAGACAGGGGTCTCAGGAGACCCAGTACTTC. Protein: CASSQRQGSQETQYF.

This clonotype came up many times. The V gene is TRBV20-1, the J gene TRBJ2-7, with D perhaps assigned TRBD1 or TRBD2 (5 bases each). In germline, CDR1 is DFQATT, CDR2 SNEGSKA (reference sequence). The CDR3 runs to 16 residues. The V end lost 2 bases, the J end lost 3 bases, and 20 bases lay between the germline ends. The DNA of the CDR3 is TGCAGTGCTAGATTTACCGGGACGGCGGAACTCTACGAGCAGTACTTC. Translation gives CSARFTGTAELYEQYF.

This clonotype turned up a few times. The V and J genes are TRBV5-1 and TRBJ1-2, with D perhaps TRBD1 (6 bases). This CDR3 spans 12 amino acids. The germline V and J ends were trimmed by 7 bases and 5 bases, with 12 bases remaining between them. Per germline, CDR1 SGHRS and CDR2 YFSETQ. For the CDR3, the DNA is TGCGCCAGCGCCGGGGGGGCATATGGCTACACCTTC. This codes for CASAGGAYGYTF. Complete variable domain (other parts from reference TRBV5-1 and TRBJ1-2): KAGVTQTPRYLIKTRGQQVTLSCSPISGHRSVSWYQQTPGQGLQFLFEYFSETQRNKGNFPGRFSGRQFSNSRSEMNVSTLELGDSALYLCASAGGAYGYTFGSGTRLTVV.

This rearrangement joins TRBV24-1 to TRBJ1-2; unclear D gene. Germline loops: CDR1 KGHDR, CDR2 SFDVKD. Trimming removed 4 bases from V and 11 bases from J, with 13 bases in between. CDR3 length equals 12 residues. CDR3 sequence (DNA): TGTGCCACCAGTGAAGGTAGAACAGAGTACACCTTC. Protein product: CATSEGRTEYTF.

This clonotype turned up a few times. The J gene is TRBJ1-2, the V gene TRBV27; D gene ambiguous. Trimming stripped 4 bases from V and 3 bases from J, with 21 bases between. This CDR3 spans 17 amino acids. The germline gives CDR1 MNHEY, CDR2 SMNVEV (reference sequence). CDR3 amino acids: CASSSRRYKTPDYGYTF. The CDR3 DNA is TGTGCCAGCAGTTCGAGGCGCTACAAAACACCCGACTATGGCTACACCTTC.

In this sample, this clonotype turned up a few times. This chain joins TRBV5-1 and TRBJ2-6; no definite D call. The CDR3 length is 19 residues. V lost 1 base and J lost 0, with 17 bases in between. The germline V gene encodes CDR1 SGHRS and CDR2 YFSETQ. CDR3: CASSLWVLQIDSGANVLTF. As DNA, the CDR3 is TGCGCCAGCAGCTTGTGGGTTCTACAGATCGACTCTGGGGCCAACGTCCTGACTTTC.

This clonotype has more than one count but fewer than ten. The rearrangement links TRBV5-1 to TRBJ2-3, with D maybe TRBD2 (6 bases). V lost 5 bases, J lost 2 bases, and 12 bases lay in between. Germline-derived CDR1 and CDR2 are SGHRS and YFSETQ. The CDR3 runs 14 residues. The CDR3 nucleotides read TGCGCCAGCAGGCTAGCGCTAGCCACAGATACGCAGTATTTT. Its translation: CASRLALATDTQYF.

The chain couples TRBV28 to TRBJ1-3; 7 bases are shared with TRBD1. Per the germline V gene, CDR1 is MDHEN and CDR2 is SYDVKM. The CDR3 spans 13 residues. Trimming removed 9 bases from V and 8 bases from J; junction bases left unmatched: 10. In nucleotides, the CDR3 is TGTGCCAGTAGACAGGGATTAGGTTACACCATATATTTT. Translated: CASRQGLGYTIYF. Using reference TRBV28 and TRBJ1-3 for the parts outside the CDR3, the full variable domain is DVKVTQSSRYLVKRTGEKVFLECVQDMDHENMFWYRQDPGLGLRLIYFSYDVKMKEKGDIPEGYSVSREKKERFSLILESASTNQTSMYLCASRQGLGYTIYFGEGSWLTVV.